A selection of T cell receptor beta chains follows, all from one sample in a study of tumor-infiltrating lymphocytes in primary liver carcinoma. In TCRdb, the multiplex PCR reads were re-called with MiXCR into one record per CDR3 protein. This table holds 84,000 or so distinct CDR3 sequences, around 70% found once. The sample consisted of liver tumor tissue from sampling region 1. The source is a man aged 40-49 years with primary liver carcinoma and hepatitis B virus infection. The CDR3 runs from the conserved cysteine through the conserved F or W. D genes are given only for firm matches. The size of a clone is reported for some rows only, either as once, few or many, or as a class for expanded clones.

v_call	j_call	d_call	clone_size	cdr3_nt	cdr3_aa
TRBV29-1	TRBJ1-1	.	.	TGCAGCGTTACGATTGGGGAAGCTTTCTTT	CSVTIGEAFF
TRBV28	TRBJ2-5	TRBD2	few	TGTGCCAGCAGTTTAGGAGCGGGGCCATCGACCCAGTACTTC	CASSLGAGPSTQYF
TRBV6-1	TRBJ2-2	.	.	TGTGTCAGCAGTGATGAAGGGGGAACCGAGGAGCTGTTTTTT	CVSSDEGGTEELFF
TRBV28	TRBJ2-7	.	many	TGTGCCACGATACAAGGGGGAAGGTCCTACGAGCAGTACTTC	CATIQGGRSYEQYF
TRBV6-5	TRBJ2-2	.	.	TGTGCCAGCAGTTCCTCTACGAAGCAGGGGGACTCCGAGGAGCTGTTCTTT	CASSSSTKQGDSEELFF
TRBV28	TRBJ2-6	.	many	TGTGCCAGCATTGGCAGGCCTGGGGCCAACGTCCTGACTTTC	CASIGRPGANVLTF
TRBV7-8	TRBJ1-2	.	.	TGTACCAGCAGCCCCCGGACAAGGGGCGGTGGCTACACCTTC	CTSSPRTRGGGYTF
TRBV4-2	TRBJ2-6	.	.	TGTGGCAGCAGCCCCCAAGAAGATTTGGCTGGGGTCGACGTCCTGACTTTC	CGSSPQEDLAGVDVLTF
TRBV5-1	TRBJ1-6	.	.	TGCGCCATCATGGAAAGGGAAGGATCACCCCTCCATTTT	CAIMEREGSPLHF
TRBV11-2	TRBJ2-6	.	.	TGTGCCAACAGCTTACTCGGCCCCTCTGGGGCCAACGTCTTGACTTTC	CANSLLGPSGANVLTF
TRBV4-1	TRBJ1-5	.	.	TGCGTCAGCAGCCAAGGGACCGCCAATCAGACCCAGCATTTT	CVSSQGTANQTQHF
TRBV29-1	TRBJ2-5	.	.	TGCAGCGTCGTGCAGAGAGGCTCATCTCTAGAGACCCAGTACTTC	CSVVQRGSSLETQYF
TRBV11-2	TRBJ2-3	.	.	TGTGCCAGCAGCCCATTTCAGCTGCCGGATGTGCAGTATTTT	CASSPFQLPDVQYF
TRBV6-5	TRBJ2-1	TRBD2	.	TGTGCCAGTAGTTACTCGGGAGGGCCCGCGAATGAGGAGATCTTC	CASSYSGGPANEEIF
TRBV6-6	TRBJ2-3	.	.	TGTGCCTCCTCAAAAGCCATCGGGGCAGATATGCAGTATTTT	CASSKAIGADMQYF
TRBV28	TRBJ2-1	.	once	TGTGCCAGCTGTTTAAGGGGGGAGTTCAACAATGAGCAGTTCTTC	CASCLRGEFNNEQFF
TRBV6-1	TRBJ2-5	TRBD1	many	TGTGCCAGCAGTGAAGCGCTATGGACAGGGACACAAGAGACCCAGTACTTC	CASSEALWTGTQETQYF
TRBV5-1	TRBJ2-2	.	many	TGCGCCAGCAGCTTGGTATACAGGGCCGATCCGAACACCGGGGAGCTGTTTTTT	CASSLVYRADPNTGELFF
TRBV6-6	TRBJ1-4	.	.	TGTGCCGGCAGTTCTCCGCGGACAAGGGAACAAGAAAAACTGTTTTTT	CAGSSPRTREQEKLFF
TRBV29-1	TRBJ1-1	.	.	TGCAGGGTTGACCACCTCCGAGGGGGGAACACTGAAGCTGTCTTT	CRVDHLRGGNTEAVF
TRBV12-3/TRBV12-4	TRBJ2-5	TRBD2	.	TGTGTCAGCCTTCCTAGCGGAGGGGCAGAGACCCAGTACTTC	CVSLPSGGAETQYF
TRBV10-2	TRBJ2-6	.	.	TGCGCCAGCAATGTCCTCCCAGCAGGCTCTCTCTCTGGGGCCAACGTCCTGACTTTC	CASNVLPAGSLSGANVLTF
TRBV7-2	TRBJ2-5	.	few	TGTGCCAGCAGCCCTTATATCGGCACCCAGTACTTC	CASSPYIGTQYF
TRBV5-6	TRBJ2-2	.	.	TGTGCCAGCAGCTTGAAGAAGGGGATAACCGGGGAGCTGTTTTTT	CASSLKKGITGELFF